This TCR beta chain was documented in a study of T cells in tuberculosis. Germline CDR1 and CDR2: SGHRS and YFSETQ. Trimming cost V 0 bases and J 7 bases; bases outside gene matches: 8. This CDR3 comprises 15 residues. Sequencing was performed with immunoSEQ multiplex PCR; in TCRdb, only in-frame clones are kept and a portion is missing. This sample carries 40,000 to 50,000 clones, about 95% of them seen once, and the ten largest clones take 3.6%. This chain joins TRBV5-1 and TRBJ1-1, with 8 bases lining up with TRBD1. This TCR was recovered from a donor between 10 and 35 years old with latent tuberculosis or without tuberculosis infection. The sequencing sample was made of PBMCs. CDR3 loop: CASSLVRQGAGEAFF. CDR3 in DNA: TGCGCCAGCAGCTTGGTACGGCAGGGGGCCGGTGAAGCTTTCTTT.